This T cell receptor (beta chain) was found in a study of blood T cells in healthy people across ages. Broader study findings: Diversity of TCR beta per million T cells declined in a roughly linear way with age.

A J-beta primer mix and a sample-barcoded 5' primer were used in a second PCR of roughly 7 to 12 cycles. Every sample gave at least 2.5 million paired-end reads containing CDR3. TCRdb used MiXCR to reprocess the 5' RACE reads, holding one entry per CDR3 protein. The sample yields approximately 800,000 distinct CDR3 sequences, about 37% seen once. This clonotype has only a few counts. Its specificity is not known. The V and J ends lost 0 bases and 4 bases respectively, with 10 bases between them. This CDR3 comprises 14 residues. Germline V CDR1 and CDR2: MNHEY, SVGAGI. This receptor was identified in a man between 18 and 29 years old in good health. The chain employs TRBV6-5 and TRBJ2-7, with a tentative D call TRBD2 (5 bases). Material: blood. CDR3 bases: TGTGCCAGCAGTTACTCTTTTCCGGGGTACGAGCAGTACTTC. Its protein is CASSYSFPGYEQYF.